The subject of this entry is one T cell receptor (beta chain). What it binds is not known. These data belong to a study of vaccination effects on CD4 cells after COVID-19. Study context: Samples from a couple of convalescent patients were given 16 days and one week before vaccination.

Sequencing followed a ViraFEST assay step that expanded antigen-specific CD4+ T cells with viral peptide pools. When less than 13 days of culture had elapsed, CD4+ T cells were isolated. According to PCR results, the person was infected with SARS-CoV-2 between March and December 2020. Some clones are missing from TCRdb's copy, which holds only in-frame ones; the method was immunoSEQ multiplex PCR. The repertoire holds roughly 35,000 clones, with about three quarters as singletons. Germline CDR1 is SGHAT and CDR2 is FQNNGV. The ends were cut back, 4 bases at V and 1 base at J, with 14 bases in the middle. The length of the CDR3 is 15 residues.

The sample in question was CD4+ T cells from PBMCs cultured with HCoV-NL63 spike peptides, obtained before COVID-19 vaccination. This receptor was taken from a human donor who had a prior SARS-CoV-2 infection. The chain is built from TRBV11-2 and TRBJ2-7; D is possibly TRBD1 (6 bases). As DNA, the CDR3 is TGTGCCAGCAGCTCGAGACAGGTCAGATCCTACGAGCAGTACTTC. It is translated as CASSSRQVRSYEQYF.